These T cell receptor beta chains were read from a single sample in a study of vaccination and CD4 T cells after COVID-19. The antigens of these receptors remain unknown. TCRdb reprocessed the PCR reads via MiXCR and lists one record per CDR3 protein. The sample records roughly 26,000 distinct CDR3 sequences, over 60% being singletons. Input material: CD4+ T cells from blood, cultured in vitro. These receptors all stem from a human donor who had recovered from COVID-19. Each CDR3 is given with its conserved first and last residue. The order of the fields is CDR3 DNA, CDR3 protein, D gene, V gene, J gene, clone size. D genes are given only for firm matches. Where a row states a size, it is once, few, many or the class of an expanded clone; other rows omit it.

TGTGCCAGCAGTTCTAGCGGGAGAGGGACGGTTGAGCAGTTCTTC,CASSSSGRGTVEQFF,TRBD2,TRBV6-4,TRBJ2-1,NA
TGCAGTGCTAGTCGGGGACAGGGTTTTTACGAGCAGTACTTC,CSASRGQGFYEQYF,TRBD1,TRBV20-1,TRBJ2-7,NA
TGTGCCAGCAGTTCTACCGGACGTAATAATTCACCCCTCCACTTT,CASSSTGRNNSPLHF,NA,TRBV6-5,TRBJ1-6,few
TGTGCCAGCAGCCCCCGTCTTGGGTCTAGCACAGATACGCAGTATTTT,CASSPRLGSSTDTQYF,NA,TRBV7-9,TRBJ2-3,NA
TGTGCCAGCAGCTTCGGAGGCCCGAGCTCCTATAATTCACCCCTCCACTTT,CASSFGGPSSYNSPLHF,NA,TRBV7-2,TRBJ1-6,NA
TGTGCCAGCAGCCCCGGACTAGCGGTCTACGAGCAGTACTTC,CASSPGLAVYEQYF,TRBD2,TRBV7-8,TRBJ2-7,NA
TGTGCCAGCAGTGAAGCGCCGGGACAGGGGCAAGAACCCTATGGCTACACCTTC,CASSEAPGQGQEPYGYTF,TRBD1,TRBV6-1,TRBJ1-2,NA
TGTGCCAGCAGAATATCCGGGACAGGGGGCCTTGGCTACACCTTC,CASRISGTGGLGYTF,TRBD1,TRBV6-1,TRBJ1-2,NA
TGTGCCAGCAGGATTAAGGGGAGCGACGAGCAGTACTTC,CASRIKGSDEQYF,NA,TRBV6-1,TRBJ2-7,few
TGTGCCAGCAGCAACGTTGGTCCTTACGAGCAGTACTTC,CASSNVGPYEQYF,NA,TRBV7-2,TRBJ2-7,once
TGTGCCACCAGCAACAGTCGAAAACTGTTTTTT,CATSNSRKLFF,NA,TRBV15,TRBJ1-4,NA
TGCAGTGCTAGAGTGAGTAGGCCAGGGCGTTATGGCTACACCTTC,CSARVSRPGRYGYTF,NA,TRBV20-1,TRBJ1-2,NA
TGTGCCAGCAGTTTCTCATACGGGATAGGTAGTTGGGAGACCCAGTACTTC,CASSFSYGIGSWETQYF,NA,TRBV12-3/TRBV12-4,TRBJ2-5,NA
TGTGCCAGCAGCTTACAGGGGGGGAATCAGCCCCAGCATTTT,CASSLQGGNQPQHF,TRBD1,TRBV7-2,TRBJ1-5,NA
TGTGCCAGCAGGGGGACAGGGGAGGGGGAGCAGTACTTC,CASRGTGEGEQYF,TRBD1,TRBV2,TRBJ2-7,NA
TGTGCCAGCAGTTACTCGAAGTCTAGCGGGAGTGTCGATGAGCAGTTCTTC,CASSYSKSSGSVDEQFF,TRBD2,TRBV6-5,TRBJ2-1,NA
TGCAGTGCTAGACCCGGGACAGGGGGCTACGAGCAGTACTTC,CSARPGTGGYEQYF,TRBD1,TRBV20-1,TRBJ2-7,NA
TGTGCCAGCAGTTACGGGACTAGCGGGGGCGGGACCCAGTACTTC,CASSYGTSGGGTQYF,TRBD2,TRBV6-5,TRBJ2-5,NA
TGTGCCAGCAGCGACGACCCTACAGGGGAAGAGACCCAGTACTTC,CASSDDPTGEETQYF,TRBD1,TRBV5-4,TRBJ2-5,NA
TGCAGTGCTATAACCGGGACATCCTTAGCCAAAAACATTCAGTACTTC,CSAITGTSLAKNIQYF,NA,TRBV20-1,TRBJ2-4,NA
TGTGCCAGCAGCTCCCAATGGGGGGGGGGCCGTGATACGCAGTATTTT,CASSSQWGGGRDTQYF,NA,TRBV7-2,TRBJ2-3,NA
TGTGCTAGCAGCCGGGACAGGGGAAACGAGCAGTACTTC,CASSRDRGNEQYF,TRBD1,TRBV7-7,TRBJ2-7,NA